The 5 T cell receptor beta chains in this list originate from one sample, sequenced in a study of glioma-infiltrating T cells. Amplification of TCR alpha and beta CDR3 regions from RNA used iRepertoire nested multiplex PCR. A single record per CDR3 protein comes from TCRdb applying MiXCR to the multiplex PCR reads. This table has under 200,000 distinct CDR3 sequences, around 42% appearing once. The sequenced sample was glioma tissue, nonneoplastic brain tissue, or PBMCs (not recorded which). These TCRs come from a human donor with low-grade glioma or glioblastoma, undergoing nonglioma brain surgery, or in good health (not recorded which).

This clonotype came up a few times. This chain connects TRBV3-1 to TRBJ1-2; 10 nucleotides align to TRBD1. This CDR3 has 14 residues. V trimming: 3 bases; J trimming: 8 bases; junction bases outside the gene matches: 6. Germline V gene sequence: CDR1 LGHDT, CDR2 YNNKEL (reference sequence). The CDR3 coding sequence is TGTGCCAGCAGCCACTTGACAGGGGGCGTAGGCTACACCTTC. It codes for CASSHLTGGVGYTF.

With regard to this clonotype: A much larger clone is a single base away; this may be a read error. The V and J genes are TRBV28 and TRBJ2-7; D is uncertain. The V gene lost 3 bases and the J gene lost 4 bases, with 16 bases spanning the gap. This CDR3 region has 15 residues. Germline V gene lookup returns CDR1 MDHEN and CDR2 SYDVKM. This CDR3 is CASSFLRLTTYEQYF. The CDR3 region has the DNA TGTGCCAGCAGTTTTTTGAGACTTACCACATACGAGCAGTACTTC.

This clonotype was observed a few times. CDR3 amino acids: CASSPPGYRANVLTF. The CDR3 nucleotides are TGTGCCAGCAGCCCTCCGGGGTACCGGGCCAACGTCCTGACTTTC. V is TRBV12-3 or TRBV12-4 and J is TRBJ2-6; a weak D match, TRBD2 (5 bases). There are 15 residues in the CDR3. V gave up 6 bases and J gave up 5 bases, with 14 bases separating them.

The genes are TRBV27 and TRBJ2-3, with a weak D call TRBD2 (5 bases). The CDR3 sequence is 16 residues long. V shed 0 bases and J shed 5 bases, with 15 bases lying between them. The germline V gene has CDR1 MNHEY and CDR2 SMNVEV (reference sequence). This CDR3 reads CASSLSGTEAKDTQYF. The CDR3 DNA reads TGTGCCAGCAGTTTATCGGGAACGGAGGCTAAAGATACGCAGTATTTT.

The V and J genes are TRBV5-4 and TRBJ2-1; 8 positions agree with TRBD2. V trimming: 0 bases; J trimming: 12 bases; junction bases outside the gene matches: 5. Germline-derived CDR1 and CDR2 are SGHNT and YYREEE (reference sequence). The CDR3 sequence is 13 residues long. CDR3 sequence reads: CASSLVGRGGQFF. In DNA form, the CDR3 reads TGTGCCAGCAGCTTGGTAGGACGGGGGGGGCAGTTCTTC.